This T cell receptor (beta chain) was captured in a study of OX40 agonist ivuxolimab in advanced cancers. Study summary: With ivuxolimab, an agonistic anti-OX40 (CD134) antibody, patients were treated. Partial responses occurred in Three dose-escalation patients, one with hepatocellular carcinoma and two with cutaneous melanoma. Study-level findings and limits: More expanded clones were seen, on average, in CD8+ T cells than in CD4+.

Details on this clone: Its target is unknown.

Measured with immunoSEQ multiplex PCR; TCRdb has only the in-frame clones, and not every one. The table lists around 95,000 clones, about 90% of them singletons. V gave up 4 bases and J gave up 8 bases, with 8 bases separating them. Germline lookup yields CDR1 MNHEY and CDR2 SVGAGI. The CDR3 has 11 residues. This chain uses TRBV6-5 with TRBJ2-5; D is unresolved. The source of this sequence is an adult with an advanced solid tumor such as melanoma, head and neck, liver or kidney cancer. The starting material was CD4+ or CD8+ T cells sorted from blood, obtained in a trial of the OX40 agonist ivuxolimab. CDR3 nucleotides: TGTGCCAGCAGTTCCCCGCTCACCCAGTACTTC. Encoded protein: CASSSPLTQYF.